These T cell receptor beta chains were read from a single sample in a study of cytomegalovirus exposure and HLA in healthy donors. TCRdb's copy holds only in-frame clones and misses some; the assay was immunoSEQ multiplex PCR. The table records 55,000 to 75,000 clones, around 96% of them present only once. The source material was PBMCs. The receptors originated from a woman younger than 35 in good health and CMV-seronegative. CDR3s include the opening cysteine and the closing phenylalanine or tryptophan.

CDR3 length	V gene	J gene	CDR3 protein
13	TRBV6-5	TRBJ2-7	CASRLPGSYEQYF
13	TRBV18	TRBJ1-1	CASSPSGGGEAFF
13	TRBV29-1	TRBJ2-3	CSAPSGSTDTQYF
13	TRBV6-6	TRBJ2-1	CASSPRDSLEQFF
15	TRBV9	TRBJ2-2	CASSVGTSLTGELFF
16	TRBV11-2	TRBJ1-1	CASSLVLAGQNTEAFF
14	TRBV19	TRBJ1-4	CASSATGLDEKLFF
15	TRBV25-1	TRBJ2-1	CASSDSGSSYNEQFF
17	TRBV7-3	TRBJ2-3	CASSRGPGAGAGGTQYF
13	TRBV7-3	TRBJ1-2	CASSLDGVGGYTF
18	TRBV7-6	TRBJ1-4	CASSLRDRGLPSHEKLFF
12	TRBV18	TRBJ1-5	CASSPPVGPQHF
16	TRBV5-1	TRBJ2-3	CASSWGTSDSTDTQYF
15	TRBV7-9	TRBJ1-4	CASRQGAGAGGKLFF
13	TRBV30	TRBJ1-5	CAWSVGRGEPQHF
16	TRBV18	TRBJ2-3	CASSPTTGTREGTQYF
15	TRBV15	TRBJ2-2	CATSSRGVGTGELFF
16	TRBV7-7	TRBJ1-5	CASSPRQGGGNQPQHF
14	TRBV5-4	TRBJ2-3	CASSGTSGSNTQYF
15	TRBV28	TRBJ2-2	CASSPGLGGSGELFF
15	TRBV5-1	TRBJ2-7	CASSLSRTASYEQYF
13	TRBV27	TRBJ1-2	CASQPGQGYGYTF
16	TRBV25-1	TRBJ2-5	CASSGSSGGSQETQYF
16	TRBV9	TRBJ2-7	CASSVVLAGPTYEQYF
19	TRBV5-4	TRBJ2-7	CASSPGTPPGRWGGYEQYF
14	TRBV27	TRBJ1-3	CASKRGGTGNTIYF
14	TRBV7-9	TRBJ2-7	CASSPRRVFSEQYF
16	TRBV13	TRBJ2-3	CASSLVASGGADTQYF
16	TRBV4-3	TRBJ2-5	CASSQEGRTGVETQYF
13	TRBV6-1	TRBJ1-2	CASRPDGLGGYTF
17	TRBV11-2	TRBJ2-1	CASSLVPLALNYNEQFF
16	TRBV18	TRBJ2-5	CASSPPGRGPLETQYF
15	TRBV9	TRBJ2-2	CASSVASQAAGELFF
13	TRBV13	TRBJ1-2	CASSSQGYYGYTF
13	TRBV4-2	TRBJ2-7	CASSQGGPYEQYF
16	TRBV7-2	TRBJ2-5	CASSSDDRGRVETQYF
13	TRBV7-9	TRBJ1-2	CASSSGGFYGYTF
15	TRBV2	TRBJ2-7	CASRLGGSSSYEQYF
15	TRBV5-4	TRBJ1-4	CASSNGTGGREKLFF
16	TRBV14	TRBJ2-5	CASSHHSGWTRETQYF
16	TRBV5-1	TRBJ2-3	CASSLALAGFTDTQYF
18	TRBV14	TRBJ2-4	CASSLGGLSPRAKNIQYF
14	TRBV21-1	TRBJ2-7	CASSIRQGKDEQYF
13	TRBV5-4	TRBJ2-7	CASSPHGPYEQYF
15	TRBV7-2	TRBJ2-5	CASSLGDRAGETQYF
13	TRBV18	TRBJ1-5	CASSRGENQPQHF
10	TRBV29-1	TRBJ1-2	CSIHRGSNTF
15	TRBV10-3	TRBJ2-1	CAISNQGGPGNEQFF
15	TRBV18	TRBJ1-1	CASSLSRGLLAEAFF
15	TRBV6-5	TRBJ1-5	CASSYSRDSNQPQHF
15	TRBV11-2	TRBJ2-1	CASSQTSGGYNEQFF
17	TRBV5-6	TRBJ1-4	CASSLGQGARINEKLFF
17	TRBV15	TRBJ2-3	CATSREAGGGRTDTQYF
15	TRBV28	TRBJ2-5	CASSLLLRGAETQYF
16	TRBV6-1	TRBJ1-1	CASSEPPGPWATEAFF
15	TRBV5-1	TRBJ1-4	CASSLETGTNEKLFF
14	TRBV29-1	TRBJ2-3	CSVEGWVGTGMQYF
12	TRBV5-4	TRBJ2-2	CASSLVPGELFF
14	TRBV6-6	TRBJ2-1	CASSQREGYNEQFF
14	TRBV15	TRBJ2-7	CATARGRVSYEQYF